This note documents a single TCR beta chain sequence. Its antigen is not identified. The sample comes from a study of Ad26.COV2.S vaccination and SARS-CoV-2 variants. Study results and caveats: Researchers reported similar non-spike TCR breadth in vaccine and placebo recipients. Vaccinees reportedly had broad spike-specific CD8+ and CD4+ T cell responses. Vaccine recipients posted higher spike-specific TCR breadth than their placebo counterparts.

Assay: immunoSEQ multiplex PCR; the TCRdb copy retains only in-frame clones and omits some. The sample contains about 350,000 clones, about 91% of which appear only once. The CDR3 spans 15 residues. Germline CDR1 reads MGHRA; CDR2 reads YSYEKL. V was trimmed by 0 bases and J by 5 bases, leaving 13 bases between them. The V call is TRBV4-1, the J call TRBJ1-1; D unclear. The TCR was taken from a human donor who had recovered from COVID-19. Source: peripheral blood, taken after recovery from COVID-19. CDR3 sequence reads: CASSQDNIRPTEAFF. The CDR3 nucleotides are TGCGCCAGCAGCCAAGACAATATTAGACCTACTGAAGCTTTCTTT.